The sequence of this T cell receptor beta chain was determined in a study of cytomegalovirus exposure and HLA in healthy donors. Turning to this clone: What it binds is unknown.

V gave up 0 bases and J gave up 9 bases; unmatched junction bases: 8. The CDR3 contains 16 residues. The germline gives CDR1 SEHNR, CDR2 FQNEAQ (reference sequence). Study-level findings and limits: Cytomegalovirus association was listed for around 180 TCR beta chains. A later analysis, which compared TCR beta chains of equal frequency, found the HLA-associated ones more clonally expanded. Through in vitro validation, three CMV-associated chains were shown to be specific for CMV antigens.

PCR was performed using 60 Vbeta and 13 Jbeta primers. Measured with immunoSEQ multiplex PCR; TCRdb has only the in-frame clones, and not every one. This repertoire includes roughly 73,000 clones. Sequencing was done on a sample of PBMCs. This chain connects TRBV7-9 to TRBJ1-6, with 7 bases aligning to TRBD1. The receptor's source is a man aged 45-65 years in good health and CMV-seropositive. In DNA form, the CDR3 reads TGTGCCAGCAGCTTAGCAAGACAGGGAAAACGTTCACCCCTCCACTTT. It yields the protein CASSLARQGKRSPLHF.